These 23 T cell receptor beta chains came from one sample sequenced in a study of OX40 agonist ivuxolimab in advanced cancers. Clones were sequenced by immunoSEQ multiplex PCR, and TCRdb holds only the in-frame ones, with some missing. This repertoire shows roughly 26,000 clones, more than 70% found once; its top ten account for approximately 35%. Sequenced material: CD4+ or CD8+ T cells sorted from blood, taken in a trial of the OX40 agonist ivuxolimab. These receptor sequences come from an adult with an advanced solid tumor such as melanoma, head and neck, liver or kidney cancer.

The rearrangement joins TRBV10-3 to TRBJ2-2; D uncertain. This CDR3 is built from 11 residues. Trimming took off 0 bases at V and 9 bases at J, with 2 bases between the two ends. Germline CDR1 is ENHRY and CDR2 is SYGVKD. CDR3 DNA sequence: TGTGCCATCAGTGAGTCCAGGGAGCTGTTTTTT. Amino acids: CAISESRELFF.

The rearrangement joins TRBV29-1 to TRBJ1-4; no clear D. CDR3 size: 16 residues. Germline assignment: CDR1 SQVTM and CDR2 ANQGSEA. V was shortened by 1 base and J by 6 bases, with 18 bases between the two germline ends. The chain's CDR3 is CSVEGGGDRGDEKLFF. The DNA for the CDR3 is TGCAGCGTTGAAGGGGGTGGAGACCGGGGAGATGAAAAACTGTTTTTT.

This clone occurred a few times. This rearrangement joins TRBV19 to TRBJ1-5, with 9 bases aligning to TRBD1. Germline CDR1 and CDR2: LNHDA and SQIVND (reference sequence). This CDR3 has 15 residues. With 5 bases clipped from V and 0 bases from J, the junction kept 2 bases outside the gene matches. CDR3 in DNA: TGTGCCAGTAGTGGGACAGGGTATAGCAATCAGCCCCAGCATTTT. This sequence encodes CASSGTGYSNQPQHF.

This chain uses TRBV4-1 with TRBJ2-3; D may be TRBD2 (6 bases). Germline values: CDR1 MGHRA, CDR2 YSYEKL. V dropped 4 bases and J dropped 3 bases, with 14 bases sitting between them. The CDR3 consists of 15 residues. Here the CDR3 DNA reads TGCGCCAGCAGCCTTCTAGCGTTCGGGACAGATACGCAGTATTTT. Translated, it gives CASSLLAFGTDTQYF.

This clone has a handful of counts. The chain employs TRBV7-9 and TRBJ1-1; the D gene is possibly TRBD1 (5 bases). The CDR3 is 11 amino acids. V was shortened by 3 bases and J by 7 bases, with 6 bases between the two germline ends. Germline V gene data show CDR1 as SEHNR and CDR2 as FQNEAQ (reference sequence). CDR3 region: CASSFTGEAFF. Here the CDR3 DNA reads TGTGCCAGCAGCTTTACAGGTGAAGCTTTCTTT.

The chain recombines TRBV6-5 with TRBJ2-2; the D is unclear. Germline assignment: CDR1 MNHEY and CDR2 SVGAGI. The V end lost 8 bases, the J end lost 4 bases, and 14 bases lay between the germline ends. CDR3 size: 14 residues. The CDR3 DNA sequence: TGTGCCAGCTCTCCATTCGGTATCACCGGGGAGCTGTTTTTT. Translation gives CASSPFGITGELFF.

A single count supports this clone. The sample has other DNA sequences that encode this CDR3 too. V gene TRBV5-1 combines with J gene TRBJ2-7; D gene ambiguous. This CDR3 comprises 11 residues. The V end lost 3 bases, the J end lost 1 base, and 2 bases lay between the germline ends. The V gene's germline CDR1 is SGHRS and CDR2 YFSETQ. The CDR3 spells CASSSSYEQYF. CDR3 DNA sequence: TGCGCCAGCAGCTCGTCCTACGAGCAGTACTTC. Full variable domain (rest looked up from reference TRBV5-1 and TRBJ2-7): KAGVTQTPRYLIKTRGQQVTLSCSPISGHRSVSWYQQTPGQGLQFLFEYFSETQRNKGNFPGRFSGRQFSNSRSEMNVSTLELGDSALYLCASSSSYEQYFGPGTRLTVT.

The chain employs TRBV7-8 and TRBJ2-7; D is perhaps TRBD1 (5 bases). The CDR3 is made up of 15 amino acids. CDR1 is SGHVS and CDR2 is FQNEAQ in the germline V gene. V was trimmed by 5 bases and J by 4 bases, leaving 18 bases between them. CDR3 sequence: CASSPRGRLRYEQYF. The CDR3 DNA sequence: TGTGCCAGCAGCCCTAGGGGTAGACTGCGGTACGAGCAGTACTTC.

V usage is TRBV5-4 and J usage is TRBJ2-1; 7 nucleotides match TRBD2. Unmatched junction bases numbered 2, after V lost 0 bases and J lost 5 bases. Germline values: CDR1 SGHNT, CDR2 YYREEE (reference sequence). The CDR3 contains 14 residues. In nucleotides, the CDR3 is TGTGCCAGCAGCTTGGATCTAGCGGACAATGAGCAGTTCTTC. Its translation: CASSLDLADNEQFF.

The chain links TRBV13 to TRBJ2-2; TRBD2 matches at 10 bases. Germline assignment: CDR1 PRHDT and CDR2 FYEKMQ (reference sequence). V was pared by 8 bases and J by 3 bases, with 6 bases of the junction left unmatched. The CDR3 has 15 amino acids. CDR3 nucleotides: TGTGCCAGCGCGCTAGCGGGGGTACACACCGGGGAGCTGTTTTTT. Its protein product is CASALAGVHTGELFF.

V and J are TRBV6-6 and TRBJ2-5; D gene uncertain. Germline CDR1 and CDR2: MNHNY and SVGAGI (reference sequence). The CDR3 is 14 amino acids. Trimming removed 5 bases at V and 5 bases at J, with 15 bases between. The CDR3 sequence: CASSAPGLGETQYF. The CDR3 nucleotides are TGTGCCAGCAGTGCTCCCGGGTTGGGGGAGACCCAGTACTTC.

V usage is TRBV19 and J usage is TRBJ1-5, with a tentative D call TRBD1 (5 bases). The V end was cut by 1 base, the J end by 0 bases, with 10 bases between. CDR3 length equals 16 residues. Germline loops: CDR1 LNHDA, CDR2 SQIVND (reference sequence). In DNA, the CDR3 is TGTGCCAGTAGTATAGCGCAGGGCCCTAGCAATCAGCCCCAGCATTTT. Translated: CASSIAQGPSNQPQHF.

The CDR3 protein is CASSVESTPDLHHDEQFF. The CDR3 DNA is TGTGCCAGCAGCGTAGAGTCCACCCCTGATCTCCATCACGATGAGCAGTTCTTC. The chain uses TRBV9 and TRBJ2-1; D gene ambiguous. Looked up from germline, CDR1 is SGDLS and CDR2 is YYNGEE. The CDR3 runs to 18 residues. Trimming pared 0 bases from V and 8 bases from J, leaving 24 bases between.

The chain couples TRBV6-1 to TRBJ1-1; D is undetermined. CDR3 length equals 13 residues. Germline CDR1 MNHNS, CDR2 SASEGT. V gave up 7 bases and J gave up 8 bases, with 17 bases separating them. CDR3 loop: CASITIGNGEAFF. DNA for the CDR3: TGTGCCAGCATCACGATCGGGAACGGCGAAGCTTTCTTT.

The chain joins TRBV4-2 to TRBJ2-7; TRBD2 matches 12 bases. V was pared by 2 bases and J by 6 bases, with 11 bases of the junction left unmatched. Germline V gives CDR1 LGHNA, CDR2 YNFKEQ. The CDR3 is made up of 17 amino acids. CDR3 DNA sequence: TGTGCCAGCAGCCAAAAAACCAGACTAGCGGGAGTCGGCGAGCAGTACTTC. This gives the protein CASSQKTRLAGVGEQYF.

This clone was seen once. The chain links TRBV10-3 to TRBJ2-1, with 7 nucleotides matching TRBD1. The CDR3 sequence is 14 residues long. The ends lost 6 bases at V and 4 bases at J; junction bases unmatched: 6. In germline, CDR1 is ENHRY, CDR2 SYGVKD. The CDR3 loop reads CAIRPGQLYNEQFF. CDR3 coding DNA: TGTGCCATCAGACCGGGACAGCTATACAATGAGCAGTTCTTC.

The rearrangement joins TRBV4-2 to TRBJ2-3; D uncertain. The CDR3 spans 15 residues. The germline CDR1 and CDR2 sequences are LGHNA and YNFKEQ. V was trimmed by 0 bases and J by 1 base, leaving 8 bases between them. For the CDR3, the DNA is TGTGCCAGCAGCCAAGAATTCGCCGGCACAGATACGCAGTATTTT. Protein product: CASSQEFAGTDTQYF.

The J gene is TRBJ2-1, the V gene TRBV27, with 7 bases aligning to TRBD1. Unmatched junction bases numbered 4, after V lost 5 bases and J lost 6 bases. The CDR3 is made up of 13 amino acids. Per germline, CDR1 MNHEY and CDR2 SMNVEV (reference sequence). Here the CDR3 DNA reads TGTGCCAGCAGTGATCGGACAGGCAATGAGCAGTTCTTC. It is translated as CASSDRTGNEQFF.

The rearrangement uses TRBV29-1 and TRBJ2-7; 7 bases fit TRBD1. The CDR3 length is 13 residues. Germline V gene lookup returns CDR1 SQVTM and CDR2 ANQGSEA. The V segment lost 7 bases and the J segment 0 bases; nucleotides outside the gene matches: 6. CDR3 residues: CSGSDRSSYEQYF. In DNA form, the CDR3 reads TGCAGCGGGTCGGACAGGAGCTCCTACGAGCAGTACTTC.

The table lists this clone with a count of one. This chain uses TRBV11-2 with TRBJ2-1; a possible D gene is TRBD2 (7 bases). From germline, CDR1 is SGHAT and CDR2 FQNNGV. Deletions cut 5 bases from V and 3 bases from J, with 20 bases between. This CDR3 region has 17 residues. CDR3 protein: CASSPDIGGPYYNEQFF. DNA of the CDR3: TGTGCCAGCAGCCCCGACATCGGGGGGCCCTACTACAATGAGCAGTTCTTC.

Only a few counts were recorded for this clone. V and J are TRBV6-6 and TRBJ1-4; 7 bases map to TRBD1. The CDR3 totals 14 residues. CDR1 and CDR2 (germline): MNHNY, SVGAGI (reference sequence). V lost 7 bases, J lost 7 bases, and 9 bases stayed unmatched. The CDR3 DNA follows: TGTGCCAGCATCCGGGACAGATCGGGTGAAAAACTGTTTTTT. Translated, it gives CASIRDRSGEKLFF.

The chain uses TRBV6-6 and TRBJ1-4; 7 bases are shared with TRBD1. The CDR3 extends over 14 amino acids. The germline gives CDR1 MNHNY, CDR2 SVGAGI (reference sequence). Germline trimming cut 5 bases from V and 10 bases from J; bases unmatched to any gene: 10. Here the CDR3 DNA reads TGTGCCAGCAGTCACAGGGGAATGGTAGGAAAACTGTTTTTT. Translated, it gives CASSHRGMVGKLFF.

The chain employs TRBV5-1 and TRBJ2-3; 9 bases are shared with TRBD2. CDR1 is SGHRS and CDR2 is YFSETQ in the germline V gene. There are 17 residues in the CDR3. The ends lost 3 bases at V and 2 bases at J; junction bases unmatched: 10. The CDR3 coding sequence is TGCGCCAGCAGCTCGGCGGGGGGGGCTCGGCCCACAGATACGCAGTATTTT. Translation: CASSSAGGARPTDTQYF.